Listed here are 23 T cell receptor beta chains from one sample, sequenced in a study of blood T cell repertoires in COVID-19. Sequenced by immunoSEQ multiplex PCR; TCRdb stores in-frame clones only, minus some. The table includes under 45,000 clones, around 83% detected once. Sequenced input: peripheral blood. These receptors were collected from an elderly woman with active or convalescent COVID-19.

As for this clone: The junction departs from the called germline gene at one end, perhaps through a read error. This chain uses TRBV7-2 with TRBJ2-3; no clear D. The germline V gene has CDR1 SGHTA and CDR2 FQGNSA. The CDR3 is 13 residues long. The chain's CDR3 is CAGSSQLTDTQYF. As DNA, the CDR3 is TGTGCCGGCAGCTCCCAACTGACAGATACGCAGTATTTT.

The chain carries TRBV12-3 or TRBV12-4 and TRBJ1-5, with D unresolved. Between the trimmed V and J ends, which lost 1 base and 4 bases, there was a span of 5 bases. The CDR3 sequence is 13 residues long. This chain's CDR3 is CASSLGPNQPQHF. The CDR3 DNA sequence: TGTGCCAGCAGTTTAGGGCCGAATCAGCCCCAGCATTTT.

The CDR3 sequence is CASSTTGTGVAEQFF. CDR3 in DNA: TGTGCCAGCAGTACGACCGGGACAGGGGTTGCTGAGCAGTTCTTC. The J gene is TRBJ2-1, the V gene TRBV28, with TRBD1 matching over 10 bases. Germline V gene data show CDR1 as MDHEN and CDR2 as SYDVKM. V lost 5 bases to trimming and J lost 9 bases; unmatched junction nucleotides: 10. The CDR3 runs to 15 residues.

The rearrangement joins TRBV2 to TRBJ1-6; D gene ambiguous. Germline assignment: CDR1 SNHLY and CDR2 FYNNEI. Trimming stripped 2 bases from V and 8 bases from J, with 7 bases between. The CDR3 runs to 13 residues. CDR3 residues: CASSELMDSPLHF. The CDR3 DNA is TGTGCCAGCAGTGAACTAATGGATTCACCCCTCCACTTT. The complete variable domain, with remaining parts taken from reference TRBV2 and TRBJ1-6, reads EPEVTQTPSHQVTQMGQEVILRCVPISNHLYFYWYRQILGQKVEFLVSFYNNEISEKSEIFDDQFSVERPDGSNFTLKIRSTKLEDSAMYFCASSELMDSPLHFGNGTRLTVT.

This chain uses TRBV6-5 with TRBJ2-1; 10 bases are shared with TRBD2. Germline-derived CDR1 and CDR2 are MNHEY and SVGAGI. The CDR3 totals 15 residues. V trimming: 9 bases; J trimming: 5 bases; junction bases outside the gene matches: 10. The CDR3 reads CASSKRTSGNNEQFF. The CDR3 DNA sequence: TGTGCCAGTTCGAAACGGACTAGCGGTAACAATGAGCAGTTCTTC.

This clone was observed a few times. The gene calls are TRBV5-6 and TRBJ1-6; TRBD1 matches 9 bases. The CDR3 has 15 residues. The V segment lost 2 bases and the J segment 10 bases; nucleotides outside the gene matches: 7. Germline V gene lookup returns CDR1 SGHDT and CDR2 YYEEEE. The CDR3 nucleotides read TGTGCCAGCAGCTTTCCGGGACAGGGCCAGTCACCCCTCCACTTT. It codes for CASSFPGQGQSPLHF.

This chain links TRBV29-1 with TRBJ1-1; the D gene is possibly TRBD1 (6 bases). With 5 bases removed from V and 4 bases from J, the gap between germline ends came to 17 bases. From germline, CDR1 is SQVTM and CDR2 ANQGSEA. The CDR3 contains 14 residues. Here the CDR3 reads CSVPKVGAGTEAFF. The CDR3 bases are TGCAGCGTTCCAAAGGTGGGGGCTGGCACTGAAGCTTTCTTT.

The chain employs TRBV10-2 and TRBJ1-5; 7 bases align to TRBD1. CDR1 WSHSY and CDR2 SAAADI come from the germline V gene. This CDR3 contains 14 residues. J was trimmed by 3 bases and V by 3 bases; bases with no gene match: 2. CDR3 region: CASSDRGYNQPQHF. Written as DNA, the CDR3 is TGCGCCAGCAGTGACAGGGGGTACAATCAGCCCCAGCATTTT.

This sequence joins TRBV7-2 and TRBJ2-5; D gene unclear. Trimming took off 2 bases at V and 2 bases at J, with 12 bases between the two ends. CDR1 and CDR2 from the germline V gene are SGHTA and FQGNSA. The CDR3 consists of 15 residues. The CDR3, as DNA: TGTGCCAGCAGCTTAATATGGCAGGCACAAGAGACCCAGTACTTC. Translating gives CASSLIWQAQETQYF.

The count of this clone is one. CDR3 residues: CASMGPGGNYGYTF. CDR3 nucleotide sequence: TGTGCCAGTATGGGACCAGGGGGCAACTATGGCTACACCTTC. This rearrangement joins TRBV19 to TRBJ1-2, with 8 bases lining up with TRBD1. CDR1 and CDR2 from the germline V gene are LNHDA and SQIVND (reference sequence). The V segment lost 7 bases and the J segment 2 bases; nucleotides outside the gene matches: 6. The CDR3 is made up of 14 amino acids.

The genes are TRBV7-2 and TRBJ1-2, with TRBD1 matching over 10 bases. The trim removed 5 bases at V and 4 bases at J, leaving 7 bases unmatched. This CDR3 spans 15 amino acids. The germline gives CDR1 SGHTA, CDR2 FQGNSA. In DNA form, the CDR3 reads TGTGCCAGCAGCGATGACAGGGGGCGGGTCTATGGCTACACCTTC. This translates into CASSDDRGRVYGYTF.

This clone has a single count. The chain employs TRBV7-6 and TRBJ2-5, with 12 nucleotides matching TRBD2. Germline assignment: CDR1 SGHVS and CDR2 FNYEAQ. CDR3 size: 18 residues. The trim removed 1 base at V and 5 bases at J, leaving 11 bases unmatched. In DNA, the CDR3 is TGTGCCAGCAGCTTAGAGGTCCCTAGCGGGAGGGCCGAGGAGACCCAGTACTTC. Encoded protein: CASSLEVPSGRAEETQYF.

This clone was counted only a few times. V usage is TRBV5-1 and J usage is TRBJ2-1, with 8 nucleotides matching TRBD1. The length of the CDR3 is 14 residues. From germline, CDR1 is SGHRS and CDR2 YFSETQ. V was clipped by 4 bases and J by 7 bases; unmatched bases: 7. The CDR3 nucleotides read TGCGCCAGCAGCACCGGACAGGGAGGTAATGAGCAGTTCTTC. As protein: CASSTGQGGNEQFF. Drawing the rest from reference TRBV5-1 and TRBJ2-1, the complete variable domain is KAGVTQTPRYLIKTRGQQVTLSCSPISGHRSVSWYQQTPGQGLQFLFEYFSETQRNKGNFPGRFSGRQFSNSRSEMNVSTLELGDSALYLCASSTGQGGNEQFFGPGTRLTVL.

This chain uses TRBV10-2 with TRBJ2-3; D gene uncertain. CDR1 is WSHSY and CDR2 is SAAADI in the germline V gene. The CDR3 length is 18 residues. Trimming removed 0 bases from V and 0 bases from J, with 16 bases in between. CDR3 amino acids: CASSESSFSRTSTDTQYF. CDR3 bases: TGCGCCAGCAGTGAGTCCTCTTTCTCGCGCACTAGCACAGATACGCAGTATTTT.

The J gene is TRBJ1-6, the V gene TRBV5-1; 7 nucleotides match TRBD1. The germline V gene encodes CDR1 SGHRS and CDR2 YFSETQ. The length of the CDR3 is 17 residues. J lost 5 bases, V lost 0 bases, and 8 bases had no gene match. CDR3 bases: TGCGCCAGCAGCTTGGCTGACAGGGTGAACGATAATTCACCCCTCCACTTT. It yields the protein CASSLADRVNDNSPLHF.

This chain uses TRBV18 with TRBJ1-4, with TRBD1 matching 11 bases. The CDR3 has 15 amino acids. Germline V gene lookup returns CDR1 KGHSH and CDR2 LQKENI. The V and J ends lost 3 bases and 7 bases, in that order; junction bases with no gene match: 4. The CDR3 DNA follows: TGTGCCAGCTCACCTCCGGGACAGGGGGGTGAAAAACTGTTTTTT. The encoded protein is CASSPPGQGGEKLFF.

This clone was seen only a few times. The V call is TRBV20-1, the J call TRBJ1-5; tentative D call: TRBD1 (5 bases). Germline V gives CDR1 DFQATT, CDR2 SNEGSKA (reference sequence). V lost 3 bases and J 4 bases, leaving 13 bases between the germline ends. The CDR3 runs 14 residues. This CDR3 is CSASVGGRNQPQHF. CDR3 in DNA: TGCAGTGCTAGTGTCGGGGGAAGGAATCAGCCCCAGCATTTT.

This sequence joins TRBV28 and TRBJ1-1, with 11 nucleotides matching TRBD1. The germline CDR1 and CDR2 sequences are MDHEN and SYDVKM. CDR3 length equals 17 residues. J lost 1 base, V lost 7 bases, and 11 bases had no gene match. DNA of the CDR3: TGTGCCAGCAATGGACAGGGGGCAGGTTCGAGGAACACTGAAGCTTTCTTT. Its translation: CASNGQGAGSRNTEAFF. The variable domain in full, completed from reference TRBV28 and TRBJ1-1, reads DVKVTQSSRYLVKRTGEKVFLECVQDMDHENMFWYRQDPGLGLRLIYFSYDVKMKEKGDIPEGYSVSREKKERFSLILESASTNQTSMYLCASNGQGAGSRNTEAFFGQGTRLTVV.

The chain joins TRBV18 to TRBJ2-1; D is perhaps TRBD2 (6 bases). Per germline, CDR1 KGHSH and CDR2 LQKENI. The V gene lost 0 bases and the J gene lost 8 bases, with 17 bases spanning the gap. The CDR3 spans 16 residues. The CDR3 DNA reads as TGTGCCAGCTCACCACCTCAAGCGGGTGCCCGTCATGAGCAGTTCTTC. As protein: CASSPPQAGARHEQFF.

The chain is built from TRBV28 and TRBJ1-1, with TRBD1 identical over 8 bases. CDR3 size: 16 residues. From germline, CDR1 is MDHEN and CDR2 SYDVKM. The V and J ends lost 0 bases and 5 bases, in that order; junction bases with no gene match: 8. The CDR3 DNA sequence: TGTGCCAGCAGTTTATGGATTCAGGGGGCCGGGACTGAAGCTTTCTTT. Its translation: CASSLWIQGAGTEAFF.

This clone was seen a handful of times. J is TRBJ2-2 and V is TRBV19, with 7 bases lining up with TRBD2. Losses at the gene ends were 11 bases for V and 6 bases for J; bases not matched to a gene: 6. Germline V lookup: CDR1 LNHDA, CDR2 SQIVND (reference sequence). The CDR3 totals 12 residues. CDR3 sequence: CAGGGAAGELFF. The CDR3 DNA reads TGTGCCGGGGGGGGAGCGGCCGGGGAGCTGTTTTTT.

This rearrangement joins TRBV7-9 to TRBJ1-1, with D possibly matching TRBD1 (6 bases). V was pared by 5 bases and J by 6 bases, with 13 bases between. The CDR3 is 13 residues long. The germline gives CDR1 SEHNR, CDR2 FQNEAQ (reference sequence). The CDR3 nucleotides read TGTGCCAGCAGCCCCCGGGGGGGCCCTGAAGCTTTCTTT. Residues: CASSPRGGPEAFF.

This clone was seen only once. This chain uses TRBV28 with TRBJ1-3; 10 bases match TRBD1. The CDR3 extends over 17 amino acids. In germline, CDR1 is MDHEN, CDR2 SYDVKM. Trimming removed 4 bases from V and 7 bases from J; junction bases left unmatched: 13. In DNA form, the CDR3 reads TGTGCCAGCAGTTCCCCGAGCTTGCGGGACAGGGGCAACACCATATATTTT. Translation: CASSSPSLRDRGNTIYF.